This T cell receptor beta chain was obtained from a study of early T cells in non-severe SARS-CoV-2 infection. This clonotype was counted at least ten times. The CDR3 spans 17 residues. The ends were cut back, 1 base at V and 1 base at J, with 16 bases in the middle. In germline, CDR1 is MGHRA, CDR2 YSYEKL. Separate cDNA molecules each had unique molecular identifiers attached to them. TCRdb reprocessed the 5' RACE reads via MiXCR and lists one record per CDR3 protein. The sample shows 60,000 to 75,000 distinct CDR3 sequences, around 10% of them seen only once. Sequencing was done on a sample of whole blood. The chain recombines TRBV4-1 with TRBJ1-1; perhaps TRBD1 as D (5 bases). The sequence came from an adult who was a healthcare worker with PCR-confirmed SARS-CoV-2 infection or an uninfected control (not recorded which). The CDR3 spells CASSQVMSGWENTEAFF. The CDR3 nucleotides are TGCGCCAGCAGCCAAGTGATGTCAGGGTGGGAGAACACTGAAGCTTTCTTT.